A selection of T cell receptor beta chains follows, all from one sample in a study of CD8 T cells in Susac syndrome. TCRdb redid the calling of the immunoSEQ multiplex PCR reads with MiXCR, one entry per CDR3 protein. The table lists around 170,000 distinct CDR3 sequences, just under 95% of them singletons. The sample taken for sequencing was CD8+ T cells from PBMCs. The receptors come from a human donor with Susac syndrome. CDR3s include the opening cysteine and the closing phenylalanine or tryptophan. Fields, in order: V gene, clone size, D gene, J gene, CDR3 DNA, CDR3 protein. The D gene is left open where the match is weak. Clone size is given for some rows only: seen once, a few or many times, or a class if the clone is expanded.

V: TRBV30
size: once
D: TRBD1
J: TRBJ2-7
DNA: TGTGCCTGGAGCCTGGGACAGGTTTACGAGCAGTACTTC
CDR3: CAWSLGQVYEQYF

V: TRBV3-1
size: .
D: TRBD1
J: TRBJ2-2
DNA: TGTGCCAGCAGCACGCTTAATGCGGACAGGGCGAACACCGGGGAGCTGTTTTTT
CDR3: CASSTLNADRANTGELFF

V: TRBV6-1
size: .
D: .
J: TRBJ1-5
DNA: TGTGCCAGCAGTGATCGTTTTCAGCCCCAGCATTTT
CDR3: CASSDRFQPQHF

V: TRBV13
size: once
D: .
J: TRBJ1-5
DNA: TGTGCCAGCAGCTTAGGCCCGGTGGGCAATCAGCCCCAGCATTTT
CDR3: CASSLGPVGNQPQHF

V: TRBV7-9
size: .
D: .
J: TRBJ2-1
DNA: TGTGCCAGCAGCCCATCCCAGACAGACAATGAGCGGTTCTTC
CDR3: CASSPSQTDNERFF

V: TRBV20-1
size: .
D: .
J: TRBJ2-3
DNA: TGCAGTGCACAGGGACTCGGCACAGATACGCAGTATTTT
CDR3: CSAQGLGTDTQYF

V: TRBV27
size: .
D: .
J: TRBJ1-5
DNA: TGTGCCAGCAGTTGGCAGGGGACTAATCAGCCCCAGCATTTT
CDR3: CASSWQGTNQPQHF

V: TRBV9
size: .
D: .
J: TRBJ1-4
DNA: TGTGCCAGCAGCGTAGCAGGTGGGGGAGGAGGAGAAAAACTGTTTTTT
CDR3: CASSVAGGGGGEKLFF

V: TRBV5-1
size: .
D: .
J: TRBJ2-2
DNA: TGCGCCAGCAGCCTGGCTGTGGACACCGGGGAGCTGTTTTTT
CDR3: CASSLAVDTGELFF

V: TRBV28
size: .
D: TRBD1
J: TRBJ1-2
DNA: TGTGCCAGCAGCCCCGGGACAGGGGGAACGATCCGGGGCTACACCTTC
CDR3: CASSPGTGGTIRGYTF

V: TRBV19
size: .
D: .
J: TRBJ1-2
DNA: TGTGCCAGTAGTCCGAGTCTTAACTATGGCTACACCTTC
CDR3: CASSPSLNYGYTF

V: TRBV20-1
size: .
D: TRBD2
J: TRBJ2-5
DNA: TGCAGTGCCGTGGGGACTAGCGGGGAAGAGACCCAGTACTTC
CDR3: CSAVGTSGEETQYF

V: TRBV15
size: .
D: TRBD1
J: TRBJ2-7
DNA: TGTGCCACCAGCCCTGCCCGGACAGGGTCCTACGAGCAGTACTTC
CDR3: CATSPARTGSYEQYF

V: TRBV5-1
size: .
D: .
J: TRBJ1-1
DNA: TGCGCCAGCAGCTTGACAGGTGAAGCTTTCTTT
CDR3: CASSLTGEAFF

V: TRBV20-1
size: .
D: TRBD1
J: TRBJ2-7
DNA: TGCAGTGCTGCCTCAGGGACAGGGTACTCCGAGCAGTACTTC
CDR3: CSAASGTGYSEQYF

V: TRBV27
size: .
D: TRBD2
J: TRBJ2-3
DNA: TGTGCCAGCGGGTATAGCGGGGGGGCGAGAGATACGCAGTATTTT
CDR3: CASGYSGGARDTQYF

V: TRBV20-1
size: .
D: .
J: TRBJ1-5
DNA: TGCAGTGCTAGAGATGGGGACAGCAATCAGCCCCAGCATTTT
CDR3: CSARDGDSNQPQHF

V: TRBV29-1
size: .
D: TRBD1
J: TRBJ1-2
DNA: TGCAGCGCCGACCCGGGACAGGAGACTTATGGCTACACCTTC
CDR3: CSADPGQETYGYTF

V: TRBV11-2
size: .
D: .
J: TRBJ2-7
DNA: TGTGCCAGCAGCTTACCACCGCGGGAAGGGACGGGGGAGCAGTACTTC
CDR3: CASSLPPREGTGEQYF

V: TRBV4-1
size: .
D: .
J: TRBJ2-5
DNA: TGCGCCAGCAGCCAAGATAGGGTTTCAGGGCAAGAGACCCAGTACTTC
CDR3: CASSQDRVSGQETQYF

V: TRBV20-1
size: .
D: .
J: TRBJ1-1
DNA: TGCAGTGCTCTGGGGCCTGGGGCAGCGATGATGAACACTGAAGCTTTCTTT
CDR3: CSALGPGAAMMNTEAFF

V: TRBV7-9
size: .
D: .
J: TRBJ1-5
DNA: TGTGCCAGCAGCTTAGGGTCGACTCAGCCCCAGCATTTT
CDR3: CASSLGSTQPQHF